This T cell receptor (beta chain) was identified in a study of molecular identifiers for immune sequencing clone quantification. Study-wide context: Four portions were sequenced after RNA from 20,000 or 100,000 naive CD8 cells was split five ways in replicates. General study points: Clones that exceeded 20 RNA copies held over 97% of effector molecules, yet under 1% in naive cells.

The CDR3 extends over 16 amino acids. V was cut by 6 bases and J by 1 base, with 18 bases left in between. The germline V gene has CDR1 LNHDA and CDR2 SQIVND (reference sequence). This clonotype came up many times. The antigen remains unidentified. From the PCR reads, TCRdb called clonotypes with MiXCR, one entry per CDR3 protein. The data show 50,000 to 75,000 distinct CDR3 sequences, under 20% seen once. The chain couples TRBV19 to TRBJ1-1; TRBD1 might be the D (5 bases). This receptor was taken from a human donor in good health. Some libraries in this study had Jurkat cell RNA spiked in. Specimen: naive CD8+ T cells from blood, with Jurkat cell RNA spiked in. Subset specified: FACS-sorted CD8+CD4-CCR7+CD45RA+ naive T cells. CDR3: CASSSRRDGRNTEAFF. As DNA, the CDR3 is TGTGCCAGTAGCTCCCGACGGGACGGAAGGAACACTGAAGCTTTCTTT. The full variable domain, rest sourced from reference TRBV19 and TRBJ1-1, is DGGITQSPKYLFRKEGQNVTLSCEQNLNHDAMYWYRQDPGQGLRLIYYSQIVNDFQKGDIAEGYSVSREKKESFPLTVTSAQKNPTAFYLCASSSRRDGRNTEAFFGQGTRLTVV.